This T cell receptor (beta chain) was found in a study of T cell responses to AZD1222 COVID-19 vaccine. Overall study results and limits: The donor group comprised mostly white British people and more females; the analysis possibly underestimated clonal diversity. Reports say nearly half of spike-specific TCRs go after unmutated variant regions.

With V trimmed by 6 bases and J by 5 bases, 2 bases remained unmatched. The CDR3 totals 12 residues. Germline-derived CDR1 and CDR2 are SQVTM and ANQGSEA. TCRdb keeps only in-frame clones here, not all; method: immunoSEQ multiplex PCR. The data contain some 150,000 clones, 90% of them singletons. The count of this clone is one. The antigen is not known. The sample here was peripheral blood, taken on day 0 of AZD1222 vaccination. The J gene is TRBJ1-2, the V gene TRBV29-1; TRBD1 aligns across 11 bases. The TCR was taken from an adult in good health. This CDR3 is CSVGTGGYGYTF. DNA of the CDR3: TGCAGCGTGGGGACAGGGGGATATGGCTACACCTTC.